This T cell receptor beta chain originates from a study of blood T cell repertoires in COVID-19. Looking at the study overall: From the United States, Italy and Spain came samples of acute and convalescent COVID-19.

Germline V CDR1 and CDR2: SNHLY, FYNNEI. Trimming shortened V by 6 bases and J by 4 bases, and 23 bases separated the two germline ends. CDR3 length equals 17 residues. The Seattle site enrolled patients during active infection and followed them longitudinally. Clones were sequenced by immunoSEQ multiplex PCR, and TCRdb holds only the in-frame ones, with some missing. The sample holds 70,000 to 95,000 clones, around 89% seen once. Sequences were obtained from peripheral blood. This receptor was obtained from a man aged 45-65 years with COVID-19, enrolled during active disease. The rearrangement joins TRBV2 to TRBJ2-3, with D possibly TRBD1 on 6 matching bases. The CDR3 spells CASRTRDGVWTADTQYF. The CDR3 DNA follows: TGTGCCAGCAGGACAAGGGACGGGGTTTGGACAGCAGATACGCAGTATTTT.